Sequencing of this T cell receptor (beta chain) was carried out in a study of identical twins. Germline CDR1 and CDR2: SGHRS and YFSETQ. The CDR3 is made up of 12 amino acids. With 7 bases removed from V and 12 bases from J, the gap between germline ends came to 19 bases. Study conclusions and caveats: The same donors were not followed; conclusions instead depended on cross-sectional statistical analysis.

TCRdb re-called the 5' RACE reads through MiXCR, storing one row per CDR3 protein. The sample lists under 900,000 distinct CDR3 sequences; 15% to 20% were seen once. On this clonotype: Its antigen remains unknown.

The data were also submitted as part of a second study, on T cells expressing NK-cell markers. From that second work: Among the eight sequenced donors, seven tested HCMV-seropositive and one tested seronegative.

The gene calls are TRBV5-1 and TRBJ1-2; a possible D gene is TRBD1 (5 bases). Sequencing was performed on PBMCs. The source is a woman between 18 and 29 years old in good health. CDR3 sequence (DNA): TGCGCCAGCCGCAGGGCGTCGGAGCGGGACACCTTC. Translated: CASRRASERDTF. Based on the CDR3 plus reference TRBV5-1 and TRBJ1-2, the full variable domain is KAGVTQTPRYLIKTRGQQVTLSCSPISGHRSVSWYQQTPGQGLQFLFEYFSETQRNKGNFPGRFSGRQFSNSRSEMNVSTLELGDSALYLCASRRASERDTFGSGTRLTVV.